What follows is one T cell receptor beta chain and its context. Looked up from germline, CDR1 is MNHEY and CDR2 is SVGAGI. The CDR3 covers 14 residues. V dropped 10 bases and J dropped 2 bases, with 18 bases sitting between them. Source study methods: It was from reference gene primer amplification that nucleated cell counts were estimated. Method: immunoSEQ multiplex PCR; TCRdb's copy keeps in-frame clones and lacks some. V and J calls plus clone size are reproduced from that table; the DNA served to infer D and trimming. Of some 56,000 clones in the sample, around 89% were seen once. This specimen comes from a study of blood T cell repertoires in COVID-19. Looking at the study overall: The samples span acute and convalescent COVID-19 from the United States, Italy and Spain. PBMCs, B-cell-depleted T cells, or T cells provided the cDNA or gDNA that made up the material.

The receptor's source is a human donor in a cohort sampled during active COVID-19. This chain uses TRBV6-5 with TRBJ2-7; weak D call: TRBD2 (5 bases). The sample taken for sequencing was peripheral blood. In DNA form, the CDR3 reads TGTGCCATCCCTCTCAAAGGGAGACCCTACGAGCAGTACTTC. It specifies CAIPLKGRPYEQYF.